One and the same sample provided the 21 T cell receptor beta chains below, sequenced in a study of metastatic and nonmetastatic thyroid tumors. All patients were untreated before thyroid surgery. TCRdb re-called the PCR reads via MiXCR. The sample carries around 6,600 clones, under 35% recorded once. Sequencing was carried out using adjacent normal tissue. Receptor source: a male donor with papillary thyroid cancer or a benign thyroid nodule (not recorded which). Some clones in this sample may be carry-over from other donors' samples.

This clone has just a few counts. The gene calls are TRBV6-2 or TRBV6-3 and TRBJ2-7; TRBD1 matches 8 bases. The V gene's germline CDR1 is MNHEY and CDR2 SVGEGT. The CDR3 is made up of 13 amino acids. Trimming at V came to 6 bases and at J to 4 bases, leaving 5 bases not matched to a gene. CDR3 sequence reads: CASRQRQGYEQYF. In DNA form, the CDR3 reads TGTGCCAGCAGGCAACGACAGGGGTACGAGCAGTACTTC.

This clone was seen more than once but under ten times. This sequence joins TRBV6-4 and TRBJ2-3; 13 positions match TRBD2. The CDR3 runs 16 residues. Per the germline V gene, CDR1 is MRHNA and CDR2 is SNTAGT. Trimming at V came to 1 base and at J to 4 bases, leaving 2 bases not matched to a gene. Written as DNA, the CDR3 is TGTGCCAGCAGTGACTTGACTAGCGGGAGGCCAGATACGCAGTATTTT. This sequence encodes CASSDLTSGRPDTQYF.

The chain recombines TRBV19 with TRBJ2-5; perhaps D is TRBD1 or TRBD2 (5 bases each). The CDR3 totals 13 residues. Trimming took off 4 bases at V and 7 bases at J, with 13 bases between the two ends. Germline lookup yields CDR1 LNHDA and CDR2 SQIVND (reference sequence). In DNA, the CDR3 is TGTGCCAGTAGTACCGGGGCTTCGGGGACCCAGTACTTC. Its translation is CASSTGASGTQYF.

The chain employs TRBV10-1 and TRBJ2-3; tentative D call: TRBD1 (5 bases). Germline CDR1 and CDR2: WNHNN and SYGVQD (reference sequence). This CDR3 spans 18 amino acids. V dropped 2 bases and J dropped 0 bases, with 18 bases sitting between them. In DNA form, the CDR3 reads TGCGCCAGCAGTGAGCCGCGACAGCGTCCTACCAGCACAGATACGCAGTATTTT. It encodes CASSEPRQRPTSTDTQYF.

This clone qualifies as large. This sequence joins TRBV2 and TRBJ1-6; D gene unclear. Trimming pared 4 bases from V and 7 bases from J, leaving 11 bases between. The CDR3 is 14 residues long. The V gene's germline CDR1 is SNHLY and CDR2 FYNNEI. CDR3 amino acids: CASSASTRNSPLHF. The CDR3 region has the DNA TGTGCCAGCAGTGCCTCAACTCGGAATTCACCCCTCCACTTT.

This clone was observed a handful of times. The CDR3, as DNA: TGTGCCAGCAGTTTATTCCAGCAAGGGCGTTACGAGCAGTACTTC. It specifies CASSLFQQGRYEQYF. This chain links TRBV12-3 or TRBV12-4 with TRBJ2-7; D uncertain. The CDR3 has 15 amino acids. Deletions cut 2 bases from V and 4 bases from J, with 15 bases between.

The rearrangement joins TRBV7-2 to TRBJ2-1; the D gene is possibly TRBD2 (5 bases). This CDR3 spans 14 amino acids. Germline V gene lookup returns CDR1 SGHTA and CDR2 FQGNSA. Trimming left V 1 base short and J 3 bases short, with 7 bases between. The CDR3 loop reads CASSLVASYNEQFF. The CDR3, as DNA: TGTGCCAGCAGCTTAGTAGCGAGCTACAATGAGCAGTTCTTC.

The table lists this clone with many counts. With a much larger clone just one base away, this may be a read error. Because the CDR3 is missing its conserved closing phenylalanine or tryptophan, this is likely a read error. The V gene is TRBV7-2, the J gene TRBJ1-5, with TRBD1 as a possible D gene (5 bases). CDR3 size: 14 residues. Trimming left V 0 bases short and J 4 bases short, with 7 bases between. In germline, CDR1 is SGHTA, CDR2 FQGNSA. CDR3 in amino acids: CASSLAPGNQPQHS. CDR3 DNA: TGTGCCAGCAGCTTAGCGCCAGGGAATCAGCCCCAGCATTCT.

This chain links TRBV11-2 with TRBJ2-3; 10 nucleotides line up with TRBD2. V gave up 5 bases and J gave up 3 bases; unmatched junction bases: 5. The CDR3 has 15 residues. Germline V gene sequence: CDR1 SGHAT, CDR2 FQNNGV. In DNA, the CDR3 is TGTGCCAGCAGCACCCAAGCGGGAGGGACAGATACGCAGTATTTT. Protein product: CASSTQAGGTDTQYF.

The chain has TRBV6-1 and TRBJ1-1, with D perhaps TRBD1 (6 bases). V was clipped by 6 bases and J by 4 bases, with 12 bases between them. The CDR3 extends over 13 amino acids. Looked up from germline, CDR1 is MNHNS and CDR2 is SASEGT. CDR3 region: CASSGDRRTEAFF. CDR3 DNA sequence: TGTGCCAGCAGCGGAGACAGGCGCACTGAAGCTTTCTTT.

This clone was counted only a few times. This sequence joins TRBV6-5 and TRBJ2-1; D call uncertain. Germline V gene lookup returns CDR1 MNHEY and CDR2 SVGAGI. CDR3 length equals 12 residues. V was trimmed by 0 bases and J by 10 bases, leaving 7 bases between them. This CDR3 is CASSYSGLEQFF. In DNA, the CDR3 is TGTGCCAGCAGTTACTCCGGGCTGGAGCAGTTCTTC.

The rearrangement links TRBV27 to TRBJ1-2; D is undetermined. This CDR3 is built from 15 residues. V was cut by 2 bases and J by 4 bases, with 14 bases left in between. Germline values: CDR1 MNHEY, CDR2 SMNVEV (reference sequence). CDR3: CASSLRSGDVYGYTF. In DNA form, the CDR3 reads TGTGCCAGCAGTTTAAGGTCAGGAGACGTCTATGGCTACACCTTC.

This clone was recorded a few times. The V gene is TRBV6-1, the J gene TRBJ1-5; possibly TRBD1 for D (5 bases). Looked up from germline, CDR1 is MNHNS and CDR2 is SASEGT. Trimming shortened V by 4 bases and J by 3 bases, and 13 bases separated the two germline ends. This CDR3 spans 15 amino acids. Here the CDR3 DNA reads TGTGCCAGCAGTGGCGACAGTGGGCCCAATCAGCCCCAGCATTTT. Translation: CASSGDSGPNQPQHF.

Only a few counts were recorded for this clone. This chain joins TRBV2 and TRBJ1-2; 7 positions match TRBD1. Germline V gene data show CDR1 as SNHLY and CDR2 as FYNNEI. V trimming: 3 bases; J trimming: 7 bases; junction bases outside the gene matches: 5. This CDR3 has 13 amino acids. CDR3 DNA: TGTGCCAGCAGTGAGGCCCAGGGGGGTGGCTACACCTTC. Residues: CASSEAQGGGYTF.

This clone was observed a few times. Relative to the germline gene, one junction end is altered; a read error may explain this. The J gene is TRBJ2-2, the V gene TRBV6-5; perhaps TRBD1 as D (5 bases). The V gene's germline CDR1 is MNHEY and CDR2 SVGAGI. CDR3 size: 16 residues. The CDR3: CASSYIDSRKTVELFF. In nucleotides, the CDR3 is TGTGCCAGCAGTTACATCGACAGCCGGAAAACCGTGGAGCTGTTTTTT.

With respect to this clone: This clone may be a read error of a much larger clone one base away. The conserved closing phenylalanine or tryptophan is absent in this CDR3, likely reflecting a read error. It is unclear where the CDR3 begins or ends on the DNA, so no DNA is shown, and the CDR3 is as TCRdb lists it. V usage is TRBV11-1 and J usage is TRBJ2-2. The CDR3 is 8 residues long, counting both termini. Per germline, CDR1 SGHAT and CDR2 FQDESV (reference sequence). The CDR3 here is CSSSLGAG.

The rearrangement links TRBV2 to TRBJ2-7; tentatively, D is TRBD2 (5 bases). CDR3 length: 14 amino acids. Germline V gives CDR1 SNHLY, CDR2 FYNNEI. V was cut by 6 bases and J by 3 bases, with 15 bases left in between. The CDR3 DNA sequence: TGTGCCAGCAGGCCCCGGGATAGGATCTACGAGCAGTACTTC. Translated, it gives CASRPRDRIYEQYF. Full variable domain (rest looked up from reference TRBV2 and TRBJ2-7): EPEVTQTPSHQVTQMGQEVILRCVPISNHLYFYWYRQILGQKVEFLVSFYNNEISEKSEIFDDQFSVERPDGSNFTLKIRSTKLEDSAMYFCASRPRDRIYEQYFGPGTRLTVT.

This clone was recorded a few times. The rearrangement links TRBV6-2 or TRBV6-3 to TRBJ2-5; the D gene is possibly TRBD2 (6 bases). Germline CDR1 is MNHEY and CDR2 is SVGEGT. This CDR3 contains 17 residues. V was clipped by 5 bases and J by 1 base, with 20 bases between them. The CDR3 DNA is TGTGCCAGCAGTCAGGGAGTTCTAGCGTGGTCCCAAGAGACCCAGTACTTC. Its protein is CASSQGVLAWSQETQYF.

This clone was observed a few times. This chain uses TRBV5-1 with TRBJ2-6; D is possibly TRBD1 (5 bases). V gave up 0 bases and J gave up 0 bases, with 13 bases separating them. Looked up from germline, CDR1 is SGHRS and CDR2 is YFSETQ. The CDR3 runs to 18 residues. In nucleotides, the CDR3 is TGCGCCAGCAGCTTGGAGGGGCAGGGATACTCTGGGGCCAACGTCCTGACTTTC. Its translation is CASSLEGQGYSGANVLTF.

The table lists this clone with many counts. The chain employs TRBV6-6 and TRBJ1-1, with 8 bases lining up with TRBD1. The V gene's germline CDR1 is MNHNY and CDR2 SVGAGI (reference sequence). V dropped 2 bases and J dropped 1; count of bases not matched to a gene: 9. The CDR3 length is 17 residues. The CDR3 region is CASSYTHRTGRNTEAFF. CDR3 nucleotides: TGTGCCAGCAGTTACACACACAGGACAGGGCGGAACACTGAAGCTTTCTTT.

Concerning this clone: The CDR3 does not close with the conserved phenylalanine or tryptophan, likely indicating a read error. The chain joins TRBV27 to TRBJ1-1; TRBD1 aligns across 7 bases. Germline V gene data show CDR1 as MNHEY and CDR2 as SMNVEV (reference sequence). The CDR3 has 15 residues. The CDR3 coding sequence is TGTGCCAGCAGTTTACCGGGACAGTGGAACACCGAAGCTTTCCTT. Translating gives CASSLPGQWNTEAFL.